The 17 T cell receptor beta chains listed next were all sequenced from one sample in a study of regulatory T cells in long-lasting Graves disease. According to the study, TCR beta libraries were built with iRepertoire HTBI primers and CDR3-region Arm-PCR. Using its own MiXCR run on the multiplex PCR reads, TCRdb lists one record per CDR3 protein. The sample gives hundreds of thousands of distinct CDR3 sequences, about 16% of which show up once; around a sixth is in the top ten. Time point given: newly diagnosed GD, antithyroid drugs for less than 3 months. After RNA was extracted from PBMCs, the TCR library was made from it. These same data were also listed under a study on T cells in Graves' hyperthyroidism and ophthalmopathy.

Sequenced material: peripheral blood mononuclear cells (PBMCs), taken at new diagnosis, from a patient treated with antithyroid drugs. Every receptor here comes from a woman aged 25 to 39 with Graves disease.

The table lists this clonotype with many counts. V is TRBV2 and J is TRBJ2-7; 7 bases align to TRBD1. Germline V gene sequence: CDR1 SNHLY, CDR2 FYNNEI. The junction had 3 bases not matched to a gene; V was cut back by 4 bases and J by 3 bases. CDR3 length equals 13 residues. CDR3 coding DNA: TGTGCCAGCAGTGCGGGACAGAACTACGAGCAGTACTTC. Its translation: CASSAGQNYEQYF.

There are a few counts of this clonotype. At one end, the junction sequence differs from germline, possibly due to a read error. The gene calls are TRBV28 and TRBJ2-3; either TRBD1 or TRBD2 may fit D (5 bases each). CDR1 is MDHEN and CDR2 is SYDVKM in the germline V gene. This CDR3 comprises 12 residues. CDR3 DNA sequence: TGTGCCAGCAGTTTCTCCTCGGGACGTAGCTTCTTT. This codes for CASSFSSGRSFF.

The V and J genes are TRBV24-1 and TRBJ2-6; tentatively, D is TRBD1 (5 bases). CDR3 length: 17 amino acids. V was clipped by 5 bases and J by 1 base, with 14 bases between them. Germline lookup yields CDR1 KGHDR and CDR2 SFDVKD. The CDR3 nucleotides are TGTGCCACCAGTGGCCCGGACAATTTTTCTGGGGCCAACGTCCTGACTTTC. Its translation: CATSGPDNFSGANVLTF.

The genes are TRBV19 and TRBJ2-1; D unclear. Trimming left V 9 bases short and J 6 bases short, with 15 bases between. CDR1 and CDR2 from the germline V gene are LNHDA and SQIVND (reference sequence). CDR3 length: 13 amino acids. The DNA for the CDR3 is TGTGCCAGCTCGGGCCTTTCTCCCAATGAGCAGTTCTTC. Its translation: CASSGLSPNEQFF.

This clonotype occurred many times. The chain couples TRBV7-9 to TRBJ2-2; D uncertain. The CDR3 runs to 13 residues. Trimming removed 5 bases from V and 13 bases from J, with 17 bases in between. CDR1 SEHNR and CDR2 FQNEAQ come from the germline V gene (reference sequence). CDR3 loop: CASSHPSSDALFF. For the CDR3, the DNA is TGTGCCAGCAGCCACCCCTCTTCGGATGCGCTGTTTTTT.

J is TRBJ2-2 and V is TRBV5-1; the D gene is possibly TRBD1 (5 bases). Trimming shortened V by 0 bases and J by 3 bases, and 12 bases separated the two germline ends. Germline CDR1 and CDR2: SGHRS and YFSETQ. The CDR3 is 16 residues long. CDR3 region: CASSLVGQGYTGELFF. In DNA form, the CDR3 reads TGCGCCAGCAGCTTGGTGGGGCAGGGTTACACCGGGGAGCTGTTTTTT. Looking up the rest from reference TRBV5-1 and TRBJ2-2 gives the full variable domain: KAGVTQTPRYLIKTRGQQVTLSCSPISGHRSVSWYQQTPGQGLQFLFEYFSETQRNKGNFPGRFSGRQFSNSRSEMNVSTLELGDSALYLCASSLVGQGYTGELFFGEGSRLTVL.

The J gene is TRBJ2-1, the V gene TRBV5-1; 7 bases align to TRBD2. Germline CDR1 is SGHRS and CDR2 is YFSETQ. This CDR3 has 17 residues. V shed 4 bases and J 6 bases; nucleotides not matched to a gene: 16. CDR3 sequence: CASSGASGAPESNEQFF. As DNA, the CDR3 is TGCGCCAGCAGCGGGGCTAGCGGTGCCCCGGAGTCCAATGAGCAGTTCTTC.

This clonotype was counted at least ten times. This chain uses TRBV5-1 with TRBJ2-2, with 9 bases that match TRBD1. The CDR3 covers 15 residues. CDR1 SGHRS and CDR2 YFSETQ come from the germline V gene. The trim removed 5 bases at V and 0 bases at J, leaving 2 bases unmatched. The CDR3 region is CASRRTGANTGELFF. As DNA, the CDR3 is TGCGCCAGCAGACGGACAGGGGCGAACACCGGGGAGCTGTTTTTT.

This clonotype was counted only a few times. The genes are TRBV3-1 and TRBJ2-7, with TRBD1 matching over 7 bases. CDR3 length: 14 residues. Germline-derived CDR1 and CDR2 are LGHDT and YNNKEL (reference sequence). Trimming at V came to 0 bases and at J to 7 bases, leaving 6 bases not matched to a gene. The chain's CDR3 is CASSQDRGRWEQYF. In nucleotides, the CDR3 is TGTGCCAGCAGCCAAGATAGGGGGCGTTGGGAGCAGTACTTC.

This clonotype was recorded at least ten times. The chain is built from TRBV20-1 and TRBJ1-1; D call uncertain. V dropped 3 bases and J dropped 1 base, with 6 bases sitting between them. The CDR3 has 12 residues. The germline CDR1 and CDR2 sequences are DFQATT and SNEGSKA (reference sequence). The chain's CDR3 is CSASPQNTEAFF. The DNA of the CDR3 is TGCAGTGCTAGTCCGCAGAACACTGAAGCTTTCTTT.

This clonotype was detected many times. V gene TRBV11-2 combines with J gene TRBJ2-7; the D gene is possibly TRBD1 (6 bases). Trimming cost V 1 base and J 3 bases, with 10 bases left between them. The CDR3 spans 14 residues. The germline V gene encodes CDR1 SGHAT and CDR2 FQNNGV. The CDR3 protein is CASSLVQGVYEQYF. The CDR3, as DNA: TGTGCCAGCAGCTTAGTACAGGGTGTCTACGAGCAGTACTTC.

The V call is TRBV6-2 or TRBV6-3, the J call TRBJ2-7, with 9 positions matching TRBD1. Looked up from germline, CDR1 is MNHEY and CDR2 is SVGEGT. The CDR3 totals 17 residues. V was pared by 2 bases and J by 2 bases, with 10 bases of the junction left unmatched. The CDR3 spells CASSYGTGTASTYEQYF. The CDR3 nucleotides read TGTGCCAGCAGTTACGGGACAGGGACCGCATCAACCTACGAGCAGTACTTC.

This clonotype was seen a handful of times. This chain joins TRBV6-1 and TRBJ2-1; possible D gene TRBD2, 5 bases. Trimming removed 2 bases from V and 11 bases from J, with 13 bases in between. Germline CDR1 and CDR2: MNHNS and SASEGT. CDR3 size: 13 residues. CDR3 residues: CASSERPADQQFF. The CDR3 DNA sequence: TGTGCCAGCAGTGAAAGGCCAGCGGATCAGCAGTTCTTC.

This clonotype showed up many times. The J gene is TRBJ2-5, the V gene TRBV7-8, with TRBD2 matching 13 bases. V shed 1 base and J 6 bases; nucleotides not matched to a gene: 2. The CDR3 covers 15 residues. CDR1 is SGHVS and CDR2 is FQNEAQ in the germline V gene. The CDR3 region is CASSLDGTSGKTQYF. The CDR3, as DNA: TGTGCCAGCAGCTTAGACGGGACTAGCGGGAAGACCCAGTACTTC. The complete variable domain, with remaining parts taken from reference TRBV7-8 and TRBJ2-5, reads GAGVSQSPRYKVAKRGQDVALRCDPISGHVSLFWYQQALGQGPEFLTYFQNEAQLDKSGLPSDRFFAERPEGSVSTLKIQRTQQEDSAVYLCASSLDGTSGKTQYFGPGTRLLVL.

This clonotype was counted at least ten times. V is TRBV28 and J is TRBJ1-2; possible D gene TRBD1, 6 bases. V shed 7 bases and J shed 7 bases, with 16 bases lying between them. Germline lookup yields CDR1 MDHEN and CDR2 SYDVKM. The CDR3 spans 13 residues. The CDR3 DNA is TGTGCCAGCACTCCACCACAGGGTTTTGGCTACACCTTC. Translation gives CASTPPQGFGYTF.

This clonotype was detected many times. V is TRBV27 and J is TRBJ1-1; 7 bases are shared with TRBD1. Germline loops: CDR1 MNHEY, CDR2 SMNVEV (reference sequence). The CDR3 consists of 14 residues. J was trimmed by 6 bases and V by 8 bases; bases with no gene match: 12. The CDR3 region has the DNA TGTGCCAGCCGACTGACAGGGAAGTTCCCTGAAGCTTTCTTT. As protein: CASRLTGKFPEAFF.

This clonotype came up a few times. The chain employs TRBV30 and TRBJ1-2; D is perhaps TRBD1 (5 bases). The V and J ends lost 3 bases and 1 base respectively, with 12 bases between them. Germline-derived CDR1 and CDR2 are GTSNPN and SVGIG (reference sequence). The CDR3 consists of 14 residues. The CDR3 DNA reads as TGTGCCTGGAGCCGGGACGGATTTAACTATGGCTACACCTTC. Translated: CAWSRDGFNYGYTF.